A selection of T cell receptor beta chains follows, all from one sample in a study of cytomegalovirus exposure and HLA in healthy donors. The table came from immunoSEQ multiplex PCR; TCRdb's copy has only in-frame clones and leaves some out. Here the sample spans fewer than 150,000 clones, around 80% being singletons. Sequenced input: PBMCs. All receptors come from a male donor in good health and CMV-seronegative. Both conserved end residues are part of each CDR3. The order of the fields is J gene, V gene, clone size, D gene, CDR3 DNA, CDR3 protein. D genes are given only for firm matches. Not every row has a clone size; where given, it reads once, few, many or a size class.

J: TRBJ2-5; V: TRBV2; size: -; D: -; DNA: TGTGCCAGCAGCCGATCGAGGGAGACCCAGTACTTC; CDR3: CASSRSRETQYF
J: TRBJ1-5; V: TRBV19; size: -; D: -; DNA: TGTGCCAGTAGTATCAGCGGGAGACAGCCCCAGCATTTT; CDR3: CASSISGRQPQHF
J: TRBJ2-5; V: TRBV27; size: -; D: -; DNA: TGTGCCAGCAGTCCACTAGGAGTCGGCCAAGAGACCCAGTACTTC; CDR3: CASSPLGVGQETQYF
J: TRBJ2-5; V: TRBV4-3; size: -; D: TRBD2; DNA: TGCGCCAGCAGCCAAGAATACGGGGGGTACCAAGAGACCCAGTACTTC; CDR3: CASSQEYGGYQETQYF
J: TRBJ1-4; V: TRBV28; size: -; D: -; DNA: TGTGCCAGCAGCCTGCGGGATGAAAAACTGTTTTTT; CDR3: CASSLRDEKLFF
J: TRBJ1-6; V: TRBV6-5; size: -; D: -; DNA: TGTGCCAGCGCCGCACCGGGTAATTCACCCCTCCACTTT; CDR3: CASAAPGNSPLHF
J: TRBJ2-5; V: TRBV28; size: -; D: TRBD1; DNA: TGTGCCAGCAGTCTCCCTGGACAGGGTCAGACCCAGTACTTC; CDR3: CASSLPGQGQTQYF
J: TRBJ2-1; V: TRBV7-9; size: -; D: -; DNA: TGTGCCAGCACCAGAGGGGGGGGCCAGGAGTTCTTC; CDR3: CASTRGGGQEFF
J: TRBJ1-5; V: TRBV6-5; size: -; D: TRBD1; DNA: TGTGCCAGCAGTACTTCAGGACAGGGCAATCAGCCCCAGCATTTT; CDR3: CASSTSGQGNQPQHF
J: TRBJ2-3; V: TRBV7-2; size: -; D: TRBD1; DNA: TGTGCCAGCAGCTCGACAGGGGAAGATACGCAGTATTTT; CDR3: CASSSTGEDTQYF
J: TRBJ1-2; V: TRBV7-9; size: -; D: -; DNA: TGTGCCAGCAGCTTCGATACAGGACACTATGGCTACACCTTC; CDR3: CASSFDTGHYGYTF
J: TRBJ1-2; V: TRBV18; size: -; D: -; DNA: TGTGCCAGCTCAGGCGCAGCTAGGGATGGAGGAGATGGCTACACCTTC; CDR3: CASSGAARDGGDGYTF
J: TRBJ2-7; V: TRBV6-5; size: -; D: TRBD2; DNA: TGTGCCAGCAGTTACACTGGACTAGCGGGGTATTACGAGCAGTACTTC; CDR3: CASSYTGLAGYYEQYF
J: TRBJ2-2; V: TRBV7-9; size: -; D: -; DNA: TGTGCCAGCAGCCAGGCGAGTCCCGGGGAGCTGTTTTTT; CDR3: CASSQASPGELFF
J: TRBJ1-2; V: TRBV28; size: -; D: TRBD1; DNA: TGTGCCAGCGGGTCCGGGACAGCGTATGGCTACACCTTC; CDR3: CASGSGTAYGYTF
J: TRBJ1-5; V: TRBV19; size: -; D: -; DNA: TGTGCCAGTAGCCCCCGCGGGGATTATAGCAATCAGCCCCAGCATTTT; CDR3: CASSPRGDYSNQPQHF
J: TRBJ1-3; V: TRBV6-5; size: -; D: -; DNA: TGTGCCAGCGGACCTCGGGGATCCCGAAACACCATATATTTT; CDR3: CASGPRGSRNTIYF
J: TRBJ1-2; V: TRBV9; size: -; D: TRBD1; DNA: TGTGCCAGCAGCCCAGGGACAGCCATCTATGGCTACACCTTC; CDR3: CASSPGTAIYGYTF
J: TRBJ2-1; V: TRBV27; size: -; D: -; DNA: TGTGCCAGCAGTTTCCGCGGCCTCTCCTACAATGAGCAGTTCTTC; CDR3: CASSFRGLSYNEQFF
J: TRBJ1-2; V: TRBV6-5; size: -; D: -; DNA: TGTGCCAGCAGTTACTCGGACGGGAGGTATGGCTACACCTTC; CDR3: CASSYSDGRYGYTF
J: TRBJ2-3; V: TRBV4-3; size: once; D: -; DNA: TGCGCCAGCAGCCAAGATTACGGCGGAGTAGTCGATACGCAGTATTTT; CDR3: CASSQDYGGVVDTQYF
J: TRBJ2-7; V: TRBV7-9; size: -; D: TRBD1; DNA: TGTGCCAGCAGCAGGGACAGGGACGAGCAGTACTTC; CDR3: CASSRDRDEQYF
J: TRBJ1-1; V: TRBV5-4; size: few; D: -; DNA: TGTGCCAGCAGCTACAGGGAAGGGAACACTGAAGCTTTCTTT; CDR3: CASSYREGNTEAFF
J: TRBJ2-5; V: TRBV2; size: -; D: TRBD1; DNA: TGTGCCAGCAGGTTGCAGGGGGTTGGGGAGACCCAGTACTTC; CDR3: CASRLQGVGETQYF
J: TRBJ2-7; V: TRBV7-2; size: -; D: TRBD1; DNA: TGTGCCAGCAGCCCTGGACAGGAGAGCTCCTACGAGCAGTACTTC; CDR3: CASSPGQESSYEQYF
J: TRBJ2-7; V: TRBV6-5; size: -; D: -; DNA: TGTGCCAGCAGAACCGGGGTCGGAGGGCAGTACTTC; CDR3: CASRTGVGGQYF
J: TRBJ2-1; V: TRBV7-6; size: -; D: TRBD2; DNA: TGTGCCAGCAGCTTAGAGGCGGGGGGTAACAATGAGCAGTTCTTC; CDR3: CASSLEAGGNNEQFF
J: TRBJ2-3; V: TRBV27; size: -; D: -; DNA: TGTGCCAGCAGCGTCTCCTTCCTCACAGATACGCAGTATTTT; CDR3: CASSVSFLTDTQYF
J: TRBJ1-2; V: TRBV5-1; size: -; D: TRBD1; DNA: TGCGCCAGCAGCCAAATAGACAGGGAGTATGGCTACACCTTC; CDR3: CASSQIDREYGYTF
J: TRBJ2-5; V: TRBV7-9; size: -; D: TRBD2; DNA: TGTGCCAGCAGCCTCTCTTTTGCGGGGGGGAAAGAGACCCAGTACTTC; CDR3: CASSLSFAGGKETQYF
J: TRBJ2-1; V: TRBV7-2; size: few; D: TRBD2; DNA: TGTGCCAGCAGCTGGGGACTAGTCGGGGGCGATGAGCAGTTCTTC; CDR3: CASSWGLVGGDEQFF
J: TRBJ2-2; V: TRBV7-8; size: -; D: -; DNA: TGTGCCAGCAGCTTGGGTCGTAGAACGCGGGCGAACACCGGGGAGCTGTTTTTT; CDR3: CASSLGRRTRANTGELFF
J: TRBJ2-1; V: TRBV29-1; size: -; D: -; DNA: TGCAGCGCCAATTGGGCGCAGTTAGGTGAGCAGTTCTTC; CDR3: CSANWAQLGEQFF
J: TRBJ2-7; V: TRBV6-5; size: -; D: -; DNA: TGTGCCAGCATCTCAGGAAGGGGAGGCTACGAGCAGTACTTC; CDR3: CASISGRGGYEQYF
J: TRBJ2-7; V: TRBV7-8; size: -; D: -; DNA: TGTGCCAGCAGCTTAGCTGGGGGGGCGGACGAGCAGTACTTC; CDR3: CASSLAGGADEQYF
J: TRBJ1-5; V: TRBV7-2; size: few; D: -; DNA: TGTGCCAGCAGCTCCCTACAGGGCGTTCAGCCCCAGCATTTT; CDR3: CASSSLQGVQPQHF
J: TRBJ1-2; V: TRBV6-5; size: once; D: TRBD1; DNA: TGTGCCAGCAGTTACGGCACCGGGACAGGGGGGAAGGGCTACACCTTC; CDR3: CASSYGTGTGGKGYTF
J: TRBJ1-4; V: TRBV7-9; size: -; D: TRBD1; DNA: TGTGCCAGCAGCTTAGCGGGACAGGGTGGAAAACTGTTTTTT; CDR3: CASSLAGQGGKLFF
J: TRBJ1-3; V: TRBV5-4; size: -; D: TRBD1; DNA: TGTGCCAGCAGCTTGGGGGGGGACAGGAGTGGAAACACCATATATTTT; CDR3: CASSLGGDRSGNTIYF
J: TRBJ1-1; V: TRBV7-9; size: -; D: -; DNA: TGTGCCAGCAGCTTAGAAGGGGCCTTTAGATGGAACACTGAAGCTTTCTTT; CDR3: CASSLEGAFRWNTEAFF
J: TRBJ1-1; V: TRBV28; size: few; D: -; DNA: TGTGCCAGCAGTCTAGATTGGCGGGTAGAGGCTTTCTTT; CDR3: CASSLDWRVEAFF
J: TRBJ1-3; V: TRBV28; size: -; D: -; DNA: TGTGCCAGCAGTTTAGTACAAACTGGAAACACCATATATTTT; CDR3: CASSLVQTGNTIYF
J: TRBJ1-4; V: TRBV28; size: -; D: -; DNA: TGTGCCAGCAGTTCTTTTGCGGTTAATGATGAAAAACTGTTTTTT; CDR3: CASSSFAVNDEKLFF
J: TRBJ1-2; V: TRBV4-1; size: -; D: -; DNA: TGCGCCAGCAGCCAGGAATCTCAGGGTAACTATGGCTACACCTTC; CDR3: CASSQESQGNYGYTF
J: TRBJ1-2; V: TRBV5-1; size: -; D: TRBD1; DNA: TGCGCCAGCAGCCCTGGGACAGGGTATGGCTACACCTTC; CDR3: CASSPGTGYGYTF
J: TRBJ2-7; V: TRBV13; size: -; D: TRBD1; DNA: TGTGCCAGCGGAGACAGGGATAAGGCCTACGAGCAGTACTTC; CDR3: CASGDRDKAYEQYF
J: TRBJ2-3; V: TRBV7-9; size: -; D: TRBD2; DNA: TGTGCCAGCGGGGGGGAAACCCGCACAGATACGCAGTATTTT; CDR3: CASGGETRTDTQYF
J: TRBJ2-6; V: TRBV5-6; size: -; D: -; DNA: TGTGCCAGCGGAGTAGCCTCTGGGGCCAACGTCCTGACTTTC; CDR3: CASGVASGANVLTF
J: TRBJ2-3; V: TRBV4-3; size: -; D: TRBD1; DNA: TGCGCCAGCAGCCAAGGCCCGGACAGGCGAATCACAGATACGCAGTATTTT; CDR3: CASSQGPDRRITDTQYF
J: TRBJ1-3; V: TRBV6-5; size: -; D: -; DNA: TGTGCCAGCAGTTATCAGGCCACCTCTGGAAACACCATATATTTT; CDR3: CASSYQATSGNTIYF
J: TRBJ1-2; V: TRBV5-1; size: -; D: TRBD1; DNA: TGCGCCAGCAGCGGGGACAGGAACGACTATGGCTACACCTTC; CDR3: CASSGDRNDYGYTF
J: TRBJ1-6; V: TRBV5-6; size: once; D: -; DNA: TGTGCCAGCAGCTTGGCCACAAATTCACCCCTCCACTTT; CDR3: CASSLATNSPLHF
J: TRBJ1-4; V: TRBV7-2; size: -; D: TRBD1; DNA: TGTGCCAGCAGCTCCCGGAGGGACAGGGGTAATGAAAAACTGTTTTTT; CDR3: CASSSRRDRGNEKLFF
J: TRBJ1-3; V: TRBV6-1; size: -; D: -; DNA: TGTGCCAGCAGTGAGACATCAGGAATCAGTGGAAACACCATATATTTT; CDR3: CASSETSGISGNTIYF
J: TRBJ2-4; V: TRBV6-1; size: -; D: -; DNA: TGTGCCAGCAGTGAAGTGGAGCTAGCCAAAAACATTCAGTACTTC; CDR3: CASSEVELAKNIQYF